Below are 25 T cell receptor beta chains sequenced from a single sample in a study of CD8 T cells in ankylosing spondylitis. TCRdb used MiXCR to reprocess the 5' RACE reads, holding one entry per CDR3 protein. The table includes 270,000 or so distinct CDR3 sequences, about a sixth detected once. Sequencing was carried out using blood, either unsorted or a sorted T cell fraction (not recorded which). The receptors were gathered from a male donor with ankylosing spondylitis or in good health (not recorded which).

The chain carries TRBV24-1 and TRBJ2-1; no definite D call. The CDR3 is 13 amino acids. Germline V gives CDR1 KGHDR, CDR2 SFDVKD. V was pared by 6 bases and J by 13 bases, with 18 bases between. Written as DNA, the CDR3 is TGTGCCACCAGTACCGGGTTTCCACCCGAACAGTTCTTC. Its protein is CATSTGFPPEQFF.

The chain is built from TRBV24-1 and TRBJ1-5; weak D call: TRBD1 (6 bases). The CDR3 consists of 19 residues. CDR1 is KGHDR, CDR2 SFDVKD, per germline. Deletions cut 4 bases from V and 2 bases from J, with 23 bases between. CDR3 sequence (DNA): TGTGCCACCAGTGACATTGCTGGGCAGGGGAGGGTGTGCAATCAGCCCCAGCATTTT. This encodes CATSDIAGQGRVCNQPQHF.

The genes are TRBV7-9 and TRBJ1-2, with 8 bases aligning to TRBD1. There are 12 residues in the CDR3. Germline trimming cut 5 bases from V and 8 bases from J; bases unmatched to any gene: 4. Looked up from germline, CDR1 is SEHNR and CDR2 is FQNEAQ (reference sequence). DNA of the CDR3: TGTGCCAGCAGCAAGACAGGGGAAGGCTACACCTTC. Encoded protein: CASSKTGEGYTF.

This clonotype showed up just a few times. The gene calls are TRBV29-1 and TRBJ2-1, with D possibly called TRBD1 or TRBD2 (10 bases each). The CDR3 extends over 17 amino acids. Germline V gives CDR1 SQVTM, CDR2 ANQGSEA. V was trimmed by 3 bases and J by 8 bases, leaving 26 bases between them. CDR3: CSVEGQGSSGSFYEQFF. CDR3 bases: TGCAGCGTTGAGGGACAGGGGTCTAGCGGGAGTTTCTATGAGCAGTTCTTC.

This clonotype was recorded many times. The chain carries TRBV6-5 and TRBJ1-2, with D tentatively TRBD1 (6 bases). The V end was cut by 7 bases, the J end by 8 bases, with 11 bases between. The CDR3 consists of 11 residues. Germline V gene data show CDR1 as MNHEY and CDR2 as SVGAGI. The CDR3 bases are TGTGCCAGCAAGGGGGGGGCAGGCTACACCTTC. It yields the protein CASKGGAGYTF.

This chain connects TRBV5-1 to TRBJ1-1; D not certain. This CDR3 has 11 amino acids. The V gene's germline CDR1 is SGHRS and CDR2 YFSETQ. The V end was cut by 3 bases, the J end by 8 bases, with 8 bases between. The CDR3 protein is CASSSQAEAFF. CDR3 DNA: TGCGCCAGCAGCTCTCAAGCAGAAGCTTTCTTT.

The chain has TRBV28 and TRBJ2-7; a weak D match, TRBD2 (6 bases). V shed 6 bases and J shed 5 bases, with 20 bases lying between them. The length of the CDR3 is 15 residues. Germline CDR1 MDHEN, CDR2 SYDVKM. In DNA, the CDR3 is TGTGCCAGCAGGCAGACCCTAGGAGGGCTGGACGAGCAGTACTTC. This sequence encodes CASRQTLGGLDEQYF.

The CDR3 bases are TGTGCCAGCAGCGTAGTTCGGGACGGTATAGAGCAGTTCTTC. Its protein product is CASSVVRDGIEQFF. The gene calls are TRBV9 and TRBJ2-1, with D perhaps given as TRBD1 or TRBD2 (5 bases each). V shed 0 bases and J shed 10 bases, with 14 bases lying between them. Looked up from germline, CDR1 is SGDLS and CDR2 is YYNGEE. The CDR3 is made up of 14 amino acids.

This clonotype was counted only a few times. The chain is built from TRBV4-1 and TRBJ2-1; 10 nucleotides line up with TRBD1. The CDR3 is made up of 15 amino acids. The V segment lost 1 base and the J segment 4 bases; nucleotides outside the gene matches: 1. Germline V CDR1 and CDR2: MGHRA, YSYEKL. CDR3 bases: TGCGCCAGCAGCCAAGGGACAGGGGGGTACAATGAGCAGTTCTTC. Its translation is CASSQGTGGYNEQFF.

This clonotype appeared once. The chain recombines TRBV27 with TRBJ2-6; possibly TRBD1 for D (7 bases). V dropped 4 bases and J dropped 0 bases, with 16 bases sitting between them. The germline gives CDR1 MNHEY, CDR2 SMNVEV (reference sequence). The CDR3 has 18 amino acids. The CDR3, as DNA: TGTGCCAGCAGTTGGGGCCCGCGGGACAGCTCTGGGGCCAACGTCCTGACTTTC. It encodes CASSWGPRDSSGANVLTF.

This clonotype appeared a few times. J is TRBJ1-5 and V is TRBV7-6; possibly TRBD1 for D (5 bases). Deletions cut 5 bases from V and 1 base from J, with 9 bases between. Per germline, CDR1 SGHVS and CDR2 FNYEAQ. The CDR3 runs 14 residues. The CDR3 coding sequence is TGTGCCAGCAGCCTGGACAACAGCAATCAGCCCCAGCATTTT. As protein: CASSLDNSNQPQHF.

The chain employs TRBV5-6 and TRBJ2-2, with 9 bases identical to TRBD1. The germline V gene encodes CDR1 SGHDT and CDR2 YYEEEE. This CDR3 is built from 16 residues. V lost 1 base to trimming and J lost 4 bases; unmatched junction nucleotides: 5. In DNA form, the CDR3 reads TGTGCCAGCAGCTTGTATAGGACAGGGGTCACCGGGGAGCTGTTTTTT. It translates to CASSLYRTGVTGELFF. Filled out from reference TRBV5-6 and TRBJ2-2, the complete variable domain reads DAGVTQSPTHLIKTRGQQVTLRCSPKSGHDTVSWYQQALGQGPQFIFQYYEEEERQRGNFPDRFSGHQFPNYSSELNVNALLLGDSALYLCASSLYRTGVTGELFFGEGSRLTVL.

This clonotype has a count of ten or more. The chain has TRBV18 and TRBJ1-1; 9 positions match TRBD1. The CDR3 is 17 amino acids. Germline trimming cut 4 bases from V and 4 bases from J; bases unmatched to any gene: 13. Germline V gene data show CDR1 as KGHSH and CDR2 as LQKENI. The CDR3 nucleotides are TGTGCCAGCTCACGCGTGGGACAGGGTCTTGGAGCCACTGAAGCTTTCTTT. Protein: CASSRVGQGLGATEAFF. Looking up the rest from reference TRBV18 and TRBJ1-1 gives the full variable domain: NAGVMQNPRHLVRRRGQEARLRCSPMKGHSHVYWYRQLPEEGLKFMVYLQKENIIDESGMPKERFSAEFPKEGPSILRIQQVVRGDSAAYFCASSRVGQGLGATEAFFGQGTRLTVV.

The chain recombines TRBV27 with TRBJ2-1, with 8 bases that match TRBD2. Trimming removed 8 bases from V and 4 bases from J; junction bases left unmatched: 10. Germline CDR1 is MNHEY and CDR2 is SMNVEV (reference sequence). The CDR3 has 15 amino acids. The CDR3 reads CASGLRAGAYNEQFF. CDR3 DNA sequence: TGTGCCAGCGGGTTGAGAGCGGGAGCGTACAATGAGCAGTTCTTC.

This chain uses TRBV4-2 with TRBJ2-2; 12 bases match TRBD2. The J segment lost 6 bases and the V segment lost 5 bases, leaving 7 bases of the junction unmatched. The germline CDR1 and CDR2 sequences are LGHNA and YNFKEQ. The CDR3 spans 16 residues. The CDR3 reads CASSSRTSGESGELFF. In DNA form, the CDR3 reads TGTGCCAGCAGCTCGCGGACTAGCGGGGAGTCCGGGGAGCTGTTTTTT.

This clonotype was picked up a small number of times. The rearrangement uses TRBV7-9 and TRBJ2-5; TRBD1 is a possible D gene (6 bases). Germline assignment: CDR1 SEHNR and CDR2 FQNEAQ (reference sequence). V gave up 1 base and J gave up 3 bases, with 12 bases separating them. CDR3 length equals 15 residues. The CDR3 loop reads CASSLVTGYEETQYF. CDR3 coding DNA: TGTGCCAGCAGCTTAGTAACAGGGTACGAAGAGACCCAGTACTTC.

This clonotype has more than one count but fewer than ten. The chain combines TRBV20-1 with TRBJ2-7; 7 bases are a match to TRBD2. Germline assignment: CDR1 DFQATT and CDR2 SNEGSKA (reference sequence). The CDR3 sequence is 18 residues long. V lost 0 bases, J lost 3 bases, and 17 bases stayed unmatched. CDR3 amino acids: CSARDRIGWDGGFYEQYF. CDR3 nucleotides: TGCAGTGCTAGAGATCGAATCGGTTGGGACGGGGGGTTCTACGAGCAGTACTTC.

The chain carries TRBV7-2 and TRBJ2-7; D ambiguous. CDR3 size: 12 residues. CDR1 is SGHTA and CDR2 is FQGNSA in the germline V gene. Trimming cost V 5 bases and J 7 bases, with 12 bases left between them. The CDR3, as DNA: TGTGCCAGCAGCGCAGCCGAGGTTGAGCAGTACTTC. Its protein product is CASSAAEVEQYF.

This clonotype was detected only a few times. The chain combines TRBV12-3 or TRBV12-4 with TRBJ2-2, with D perhaps matching TRBD2 (5 bases). This CDR3 spans 16 amino acids. The V end lost 6 bases, the J end lost 1 base, and 15 bases lay between the germline ends. The CDR3 reads CASSPLWELNTGELFF. The CDR3 DNA sequence: TGTGCCAGCAGCCCCCTGTGGGAGCTGAACACCGGGGAGCTGTTTTTT.

This clonotype came up once. The chain recombines TRBV20-1 with TRBJ2-1; perhaps TRBD2 as D (5 bases). Looked up from germline, CDR1 is DFQATT and CDR2 is SNEGSKA (reference sequence). V lost 0 bases and J 4 bases, leaving 13 bases between the germline ends. This CDR3 is built from 15 residues. The CDR3, as DNA: TGCAGTGCTAGAGATCGGGCGGGCCTATACAATGAGCAGTTCTTC. Translated: CSARDRAGLYNEQFF.

This clonotype was picked up a small number of times. V is TRBV6-1 and J is TRBJ1-4; D is possibly TRBD1 (5 bases). The germline V gene has CDR1 MNHNS and CDR2 SASEGT. V gave up 6 bases and J gave up 8 bases, with 16 bases separating them. The CDR3 has 14 amino acids. The CDR3 nucleotides read TGTGCCAGCAGCTCAGCGGCGCGGGGGGAAAAACTGTTTTTT. Protein sequence: CASSSAARGEKLFF.

This clonotype has at least ten counts. This rearrangement joins TRBV12-3 or TRBV12-4 to TRBJ2-7, with D maybe TRBD1 (6 bases). This CDR3 is 11 amino acids long. The CDR3 spells CASQGDDEQYF. CDR3 DNA sequence: TGTGCATCACAGGGCGACGACGAGCAGTACTTC.

This clonotype was seen at least ten times. The chain employs TRBV4-1 and TRBJ2-3; 7 bases map to TRBD2. The germline V gene encodes CDR1 MGHRA and CDR2 YSYEKL. After removal of 1 base from V and 3 bases from J, the junction contained 7 bases not matched to a gene. The CDR3 consists of 16 residues. The CDR3 is CASSQVGSGGTDTQYF. The CDR3 DNA is TGCGCCAGCAGCCAAGTTGGGTCGGGAGGTACAGATACGCAGTATTTT.

This clonotype came up a few times. The chain joins TRBV12-3 or TRBV12-4 to TRBJ2-1; D may be TRBD2 (7 bases). The CDR3 sequence is 17 residues long. V dropped 3 bases and J dropped 6 bases, with 21 bases sitting between them. The CDR3 bases are TGTGCCAGCAGTTTTGGGGGGGGGCACAAATCCACCAATGAGCAGTTCTTC. Amino acids: CASSFGGGHKSTNEQFF.

The V and J genes are TRBV5-8 and TRBJ2-1, with D unresolved. The CDR3 sequence is 16 residues long. Trimming removed 0 bases at V and 0 bases at J, with 10 bases between. CDR1 is SGHTS, CDR2 YDEGEE, per germline. The CDR3 here is CASSLAPASSYNEQFF. CDR3 nucleotides: TGTGCCAGCAGCTTGGCCCCGGCGAGCTCCTACAATGAGCAGTTCTTC.